This record covers a single TCR beta chain. Its antigen remains unidentified. Each HIV participant was treated in the United States. Researchers report immunoSEQ v3.0 was run at survey level. Sequencing was directed toward roughly 40,000-55,000 T-cell genomes in each sample. Repertoires were generated with immunoSEQ multiplex PCR, while TCRdb's copy carries only in-frame clones and drops some. The table lists approximately 18,000 clones, 60% to 80% of them singletons. This entry belongs to a study of long-term antiretroviral therapy in people with HIV. For the study at large: There is a gap of about a decade between the earliest samples and the later 2015 immediate-ART recommendation. General study results and limits: On ART adherence, viral resistance or therapy changes, no data were available.

The material sequenced was unsorted PBMCs, taken less than 2.2 years before starting antiretroviral therapy. The clonotype was recovered from a man in his thirties or forties with HIV.

The CDR3 sequence: CASSLSETQYF. As DNA, the CDR3 is TGTGCCAGCAGCCTCAGTGAGACCCAGTACTTC. V usage is TRBV7-9 and J usage is TRBJ2-5; no clear D. The CDR3 runs to 11 residues. Trimming stripped 5 bases from V and 5 bases from J, with 6 bases between. The germline V gene encodes CDR1 SEHNR and CDR2 FQNEAQ (reference sequence).